This T cell receptor (beta chain) was found in a study of neoadjuvant anti-PD-1 for oral cavity cancer. Profiled with immunoSEQ multiplex PCR; TCRdb holds only in-frame clones, not every one. The sample consists of roughly 25,000 clones, 27% of them appearing once. This sample's time point: after neoadjuvant nivolumab, at surgical resection. This receptor was obtained from a person between 40 and 85 years old with oral cavity squamous cell carcinoma. This material consisted of tumor tissue, taken after nivolumab (anti-PD-1) treatment.

The DNA for the CDR3 is TGTGCCAGTAGAGGGACAGGGGATAATTCACCCCTCCACTTT. Its protein product is CASRGTGDNSPLHF. The chain recombines TRBV19 with TRBJ1-6; 10 bases line up with TRBD1. There are 14 residues in the CDR3. From germline, CDR1 is LNHDA and CDR2 SQIVND (reference sequence). With V trimmed by 6 bases and J by 5 bases, 1 base remained unmatched. The variable domain in full, with the rest retrieved from reference TRBV19 and TRBJ1-6, is DGGITQSPKYLFRKEGQNVTLSCEQNLNHDAMYWYRQDPGQGLRLIYYSQIVNDFQKGDIAEGYSVSREKKESFPLTVTSAQKNPTAFYLCASRGTGDNSPLHFGNGTRLTVT.